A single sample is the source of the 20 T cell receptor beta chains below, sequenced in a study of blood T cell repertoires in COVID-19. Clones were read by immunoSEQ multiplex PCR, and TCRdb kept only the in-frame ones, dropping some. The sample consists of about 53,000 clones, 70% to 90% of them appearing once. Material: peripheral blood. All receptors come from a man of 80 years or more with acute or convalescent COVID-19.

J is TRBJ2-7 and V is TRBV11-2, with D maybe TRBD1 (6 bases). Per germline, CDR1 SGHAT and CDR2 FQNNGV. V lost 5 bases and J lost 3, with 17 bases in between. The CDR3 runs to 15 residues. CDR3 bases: TGTGCCAGCAGCCCACAGGGCCATGGTGTCTACGAGCAGTACTTC. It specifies CASSPQGHGVYEQYF.

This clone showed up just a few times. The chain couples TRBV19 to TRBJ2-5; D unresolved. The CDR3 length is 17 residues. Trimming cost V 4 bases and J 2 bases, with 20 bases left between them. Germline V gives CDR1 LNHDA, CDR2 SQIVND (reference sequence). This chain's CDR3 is CASSRNSVMRDQETQYF. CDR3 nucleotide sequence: TGTGCCAGTAGTAGGAACAGTGTAATGCGCGATCAAGAGACCCAGTACTTC.

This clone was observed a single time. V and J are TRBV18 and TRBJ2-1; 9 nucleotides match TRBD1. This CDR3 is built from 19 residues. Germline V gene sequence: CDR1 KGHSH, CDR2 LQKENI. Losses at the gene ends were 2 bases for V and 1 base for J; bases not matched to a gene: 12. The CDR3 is CASSPRSDRGLRSYNEQFF. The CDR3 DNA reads TGTGCCAGCTCACCAAGGTCCGACAGGGGGTTGAGGTCCTACAATGAGCAGTTCTTC.

The CDR3 loop reads CASSQLPSPGGPGNTIYF. The CDR3 region has the DNA TGTGCCAGCAGCCAACTTCCATCACCGGGAGGGCCTGGAAACACCATATATTTT. The chain has TRBV14 and TRBJ1-3; no clear D. CDR1 is SGHDN and CDR2 is FVKESK in the germline V gene. V shed 2 bases and J shed 2 bases, with 19 bases lying between them. The CDR3 loop spans 18 amino acids.

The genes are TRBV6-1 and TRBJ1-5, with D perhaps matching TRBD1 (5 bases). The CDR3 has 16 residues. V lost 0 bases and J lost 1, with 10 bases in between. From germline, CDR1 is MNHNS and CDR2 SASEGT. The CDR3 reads CASSEAPAGSNQPQHF. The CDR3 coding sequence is TGTGCCAGCAGTGAAGCGCCGGCAGGGAGCAATCAGCCCCAGCATTTT.

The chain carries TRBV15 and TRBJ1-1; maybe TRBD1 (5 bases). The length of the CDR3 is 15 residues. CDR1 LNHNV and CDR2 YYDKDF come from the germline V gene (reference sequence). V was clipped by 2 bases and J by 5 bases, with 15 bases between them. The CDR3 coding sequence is TGTGCCACCAGCAGACCCGGGACTTTCCGGACTGAAGCTTTCTTT. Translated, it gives CATSRPGTFRTEAFF.

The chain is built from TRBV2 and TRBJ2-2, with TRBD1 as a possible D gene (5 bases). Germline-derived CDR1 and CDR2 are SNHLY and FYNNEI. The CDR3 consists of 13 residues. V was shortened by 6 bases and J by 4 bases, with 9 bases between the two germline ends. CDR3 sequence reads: CASRQGSTGELFF. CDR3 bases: TGTGCCAGCAGGCAGGGATCCACCGGGGAGCTGTTTTTT.

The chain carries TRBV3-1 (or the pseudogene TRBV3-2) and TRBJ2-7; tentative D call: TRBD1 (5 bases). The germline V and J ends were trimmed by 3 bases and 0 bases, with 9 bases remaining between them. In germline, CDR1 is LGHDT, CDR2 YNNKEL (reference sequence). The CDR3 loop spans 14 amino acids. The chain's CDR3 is CASSHWTSSYEQYF. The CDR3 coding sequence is TGTGCCAGCAGCCACTGGACAAGCTCCTACGAGCAGTACTTC.

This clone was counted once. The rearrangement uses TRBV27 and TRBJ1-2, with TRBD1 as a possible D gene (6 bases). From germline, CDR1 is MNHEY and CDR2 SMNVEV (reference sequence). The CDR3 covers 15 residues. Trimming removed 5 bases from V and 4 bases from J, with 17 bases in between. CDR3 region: CASSPQGQSSYGYTF. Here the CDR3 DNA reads TGTGCCAGCAGTCCTCAGGGGCAGAGTTCCTATGGCTACACCTTC.

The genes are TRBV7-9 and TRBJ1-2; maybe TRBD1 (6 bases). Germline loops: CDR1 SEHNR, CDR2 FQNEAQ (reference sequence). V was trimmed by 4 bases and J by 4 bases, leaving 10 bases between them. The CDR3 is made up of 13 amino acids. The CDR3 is CASSSDRFYGYTF. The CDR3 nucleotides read TGTGCCAGCAGCTCGGACAGATTCTATGGCTACACCTTC.

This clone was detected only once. The CDR3 coding sequence is TGTGCCAGCAGCTTAGCGGGGGAAAAACTGTTTTTT. This sequence encodes CASSLAGEKLFF. The chain has TRBV11-2 and TRBJ1-4; D gene uncertain. V shed 1 base and J shed 8 bases, with 5 bases lying between them. Per germline, CDR1 SGHAT and CDR2 FQNNGV. The CDR3 is made up of 12 amino acids. Full variable domain (missing parts from reference TRBV11-2 and TRBJ1-4): EAGVAQSPRYKIIEKRQSVAFWCNPISGHATLYWYQQILGQGPKLLIQFQNNGVVDDSQLPKDRFSAERLKGVDSTLKIQPAKLEDSAVYLCASSLAGEKLFFGSGTQLSVL.

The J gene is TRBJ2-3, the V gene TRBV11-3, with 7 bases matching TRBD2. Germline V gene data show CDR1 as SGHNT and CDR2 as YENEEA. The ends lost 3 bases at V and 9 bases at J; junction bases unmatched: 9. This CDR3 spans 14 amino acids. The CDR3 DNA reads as TGTGCCAGCAGCTTCGGTGGGGCGCGGGGGACGCAGTATTTT. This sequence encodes CASSFGGARGTQYF.

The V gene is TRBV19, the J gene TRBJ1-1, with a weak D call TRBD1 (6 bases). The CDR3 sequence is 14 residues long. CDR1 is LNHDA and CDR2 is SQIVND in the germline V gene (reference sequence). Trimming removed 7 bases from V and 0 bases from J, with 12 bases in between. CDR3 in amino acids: CASTAGTLNTEAFF. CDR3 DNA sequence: TGTGCCAGTACCGCCGGGACATTGAACACTGAAGCTTTCTTT.

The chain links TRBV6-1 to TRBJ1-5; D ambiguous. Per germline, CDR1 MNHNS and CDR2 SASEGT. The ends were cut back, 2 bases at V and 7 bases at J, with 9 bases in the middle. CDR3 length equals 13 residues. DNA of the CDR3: TGTGCCAGCAGTGAACTTACAGACCAGCCCCAGCATTTT. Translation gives CASSELTDQPQHF.

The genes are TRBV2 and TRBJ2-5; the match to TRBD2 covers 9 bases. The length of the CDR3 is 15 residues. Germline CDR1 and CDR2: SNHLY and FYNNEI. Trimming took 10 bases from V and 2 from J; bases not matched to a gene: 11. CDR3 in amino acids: CATVRLAAIQETQYF. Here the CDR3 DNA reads TGTGCCACAGTGCGACTAGCGGCGATACAAGAGACCCAGTACTTC.

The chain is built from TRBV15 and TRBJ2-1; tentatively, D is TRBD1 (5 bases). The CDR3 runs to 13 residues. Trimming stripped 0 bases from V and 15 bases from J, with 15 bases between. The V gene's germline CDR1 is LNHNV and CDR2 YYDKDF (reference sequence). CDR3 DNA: TGTGCCACCAGCAGAGATCCAACAGGAGATCGGTTCTTC. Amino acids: CATSRDPTGDRFF.

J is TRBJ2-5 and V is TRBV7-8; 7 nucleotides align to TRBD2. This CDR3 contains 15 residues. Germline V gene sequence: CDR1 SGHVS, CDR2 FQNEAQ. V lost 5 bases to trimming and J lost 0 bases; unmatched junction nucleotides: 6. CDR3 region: CASSGASGYQETQYF. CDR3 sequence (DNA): TGTGCCAGCAGCGGTGCTAGCGGATACCAAGAGACCCAGTACTTC.

The CDR3 sequence is CASSLVRQLTGELFF. The DNA for the CDR3 is TGTGCCAGCAGCTTAGTGCGGCAGCTCACCGGGGAGCTGTTTTTT. This chain links TRBV7-9 with TRBJ2-2; D is ambiguous. Germline CDR1 and CDR2: SEHNR and FQNEAQ (reference sequence). The V end was cut by 1 base, the J end by 4 bases, with 10 bases between. The CDR3 length is 15 residues.

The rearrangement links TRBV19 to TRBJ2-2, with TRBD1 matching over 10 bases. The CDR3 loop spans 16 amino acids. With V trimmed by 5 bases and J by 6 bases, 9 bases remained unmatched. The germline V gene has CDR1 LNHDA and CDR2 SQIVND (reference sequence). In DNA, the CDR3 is TGTGCCAGTAGTTCACCGGGACAGGGGTTCCCCGGGGAGCTGTTTTTT. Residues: CASSSPGQGFPGELFF.

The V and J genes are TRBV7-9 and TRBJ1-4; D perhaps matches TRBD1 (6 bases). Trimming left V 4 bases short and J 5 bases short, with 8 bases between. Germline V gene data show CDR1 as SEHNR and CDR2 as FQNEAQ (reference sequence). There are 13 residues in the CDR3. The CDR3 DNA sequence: TGTGCCAGCAGCTCGGGACACAATGAAAAACTGTTTTTT. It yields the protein CASSSGHNEKLFF.